This TCR beta chain was identified in a study of T cells in Graves' hyperthyroidism and ophthalmopathy. Germline CDR1 and CDR2: SGHVS and FQNEAQ. The V and J ends lost 2 bases and 4 bases respectively, with 19 bases between them. The CDR3 runs to 17 residues. It was RNA transcripts that yielded the amplified TCR beta CDR3 regions. A first-round RT-PCR of the TCR CDR3 used the HTBI primer set. TCRdb fed the multiplex PCR reads into MiXCR, producing one record per CDR3 protein. This table has 500,000 to 600,000 distinct CDR3 sequences, roughly 21% appearing once. At least ten counts were recorded for this clonotype.

Material: blood. The receptor comes from a man aged 35 to 55 with Graves' ophthalmopathy. The chain is built from TRBV7-8 and TRBJ2-3, with D hard to call. CDR3 protein: CASSLQPSGAAADTQYF. In DNA, the CDR3 is TGTGCCAGCAGCTTACAGCCGTCTGGCGCGGCGGCAGATACGCAGTATTTT.